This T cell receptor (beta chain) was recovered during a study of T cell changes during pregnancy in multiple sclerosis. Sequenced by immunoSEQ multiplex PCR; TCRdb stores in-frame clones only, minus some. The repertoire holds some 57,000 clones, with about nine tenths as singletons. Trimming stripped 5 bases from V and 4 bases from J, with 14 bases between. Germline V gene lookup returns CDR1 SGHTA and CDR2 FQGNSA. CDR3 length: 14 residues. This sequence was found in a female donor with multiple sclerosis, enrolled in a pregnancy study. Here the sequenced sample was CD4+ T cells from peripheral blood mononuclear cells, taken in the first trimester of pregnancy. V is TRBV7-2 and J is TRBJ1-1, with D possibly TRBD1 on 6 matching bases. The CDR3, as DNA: TGTGCCAGCAGCCAGGCAGGGGCGCGCACTGAAGCTTTCTTT. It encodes CASSQAGARTEAFF. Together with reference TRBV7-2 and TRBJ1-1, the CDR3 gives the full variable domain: GAGVSQSPSNKVTEKGKDVELRCDPISGHTALYWYRQSLGQGLEFLIYFQGNSAPDKSGLPSDRFSAERTGGSVSTLTIQRTQQEDSAVYLCASSQAGARTEAFFGQGTRLTVV.